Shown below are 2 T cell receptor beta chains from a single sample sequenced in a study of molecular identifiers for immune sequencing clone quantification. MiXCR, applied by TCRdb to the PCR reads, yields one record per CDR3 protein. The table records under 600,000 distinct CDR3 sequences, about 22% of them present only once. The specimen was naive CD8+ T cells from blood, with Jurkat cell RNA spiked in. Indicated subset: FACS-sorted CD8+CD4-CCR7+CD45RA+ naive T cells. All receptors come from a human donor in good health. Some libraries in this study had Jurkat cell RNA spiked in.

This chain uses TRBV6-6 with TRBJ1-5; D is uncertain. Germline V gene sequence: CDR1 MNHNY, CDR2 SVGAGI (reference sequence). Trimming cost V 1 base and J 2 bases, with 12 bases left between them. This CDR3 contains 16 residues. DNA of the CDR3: TGTGCCAGCAGTTACTTGGTGGGCTTGGGCAATCAGCCCCAGCATTTT. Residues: CASSYLVGLGNQPQHF.

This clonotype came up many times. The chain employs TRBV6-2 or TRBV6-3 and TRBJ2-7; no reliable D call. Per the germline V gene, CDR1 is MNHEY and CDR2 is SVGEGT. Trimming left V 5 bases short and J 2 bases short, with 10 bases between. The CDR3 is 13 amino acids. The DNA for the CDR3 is TGTGCCAGCAGTCGTGGTTGGGCCTACGAGCAGTACTTC. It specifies CASSRGWAYEQYF.